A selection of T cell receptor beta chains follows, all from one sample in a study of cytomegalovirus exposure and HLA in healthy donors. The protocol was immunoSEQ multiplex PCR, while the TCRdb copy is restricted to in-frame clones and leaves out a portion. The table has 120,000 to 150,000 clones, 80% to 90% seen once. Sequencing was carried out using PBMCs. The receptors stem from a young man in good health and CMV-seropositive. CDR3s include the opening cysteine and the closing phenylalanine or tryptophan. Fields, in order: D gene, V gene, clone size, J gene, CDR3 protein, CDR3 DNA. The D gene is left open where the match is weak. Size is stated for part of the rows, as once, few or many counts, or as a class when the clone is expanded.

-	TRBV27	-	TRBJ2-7	CASSYLGDLYEQYF	TGTGCCAGCAGTTATCTCGGGGATTTATACGAGCAGTACTTC
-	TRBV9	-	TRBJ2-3	CASSGDGAGDTQYF	TGTGCCAGCAGCGGGGATGGGGCAGGAGATACGCAGTATTTT
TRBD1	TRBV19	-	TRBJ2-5	CASSIRGQGAETQYF	TGTGCCAGTAGTATACGGGGACAGGGGGCAGAGACCCAGTACTTC
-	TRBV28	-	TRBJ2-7	CASSLRQGSYEQYF	TGTGCCAGCAGTTTAAGGCAGGGTTCCTACGAGCAGTACTTC
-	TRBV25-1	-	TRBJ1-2	CASSESGEIGGYTF	TGTGCCAGCAGTGAAAGTGGGGAGATTGGTGGCTACACCTTC
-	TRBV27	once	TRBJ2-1	CASSLRGGPVLLHNEQFF	TGTGCCAGCAGTTTAAGAGGGGGACCCGTACTCCTCCACAATGAGCAGTTCTTC
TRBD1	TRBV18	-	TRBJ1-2	CASSPAGTGGASDGYTF	TGTGCCAGCTCACCGGCTGGGACAGGGGGCGCCTCGGATGGCTACACCTTC
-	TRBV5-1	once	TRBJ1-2	CASSFGGSNYGYTF	TGCGCCAGCAGCTTCGGGGGGTCTAACTATGGCTACACCTTC
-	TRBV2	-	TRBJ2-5	CASSEQETQYF	TGTGCCAGCAGTGAACAGGAGACCCAGTACTTC
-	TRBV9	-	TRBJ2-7	CASSVRDSASSYEQYF	TGTGCCAGCAGCGTCCGGGACTCCGCCAGCTCCTACGAGCAGTACTTC
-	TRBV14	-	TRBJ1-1	CASSLSVNTEAFF	TGTGCCAGCAGCCTCAGCGTCAACACTGAAGCTTTCTTT
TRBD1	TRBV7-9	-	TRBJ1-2	CASSPRAAGTGYGYTF	TGTGCCAGCAGCCCCCGCGCCGCCGGGACAGGGTATGGCTACACCTTC
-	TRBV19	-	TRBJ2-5	CAVGGQAYQETQYF	TGTGCCGTCGGGGGGCAGGCGTACCAAGAGACCCAGTACTTC
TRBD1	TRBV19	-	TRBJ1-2	CASSASTGHGYTF	TGTGCCAGTAGTGCATCGACAGGGCATGGCTACACCTTC
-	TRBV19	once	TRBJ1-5	CASSIRGGLGNQPQHF	TGTGCCAGTAGTATCAGAGGAGGGCTAGGCAATCAGCCCCAGCATTTT
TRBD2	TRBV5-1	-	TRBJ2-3	CASSLAPGTSFTPAFTDTQYF	TGCGCCAGCAGCTTGGCTCCTGGGACTAGCTTTACCCCAGCGTTCACAGATACGCAGTATTTT
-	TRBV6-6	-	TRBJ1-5	CASSSRGYQPQHF	TGTGCCAGCAGTTCCAGGGGTTATCAGCCCCAGCATTTT
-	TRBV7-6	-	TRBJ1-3	CASSQTGGRVRNTIYF	TGTGCCAGCAGCCAAACGGGGGGGCGCGTTAGGAACACCATATATTTT
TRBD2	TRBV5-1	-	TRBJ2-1	CASSLGLAGIDEQFF	TGCGCCAGCAGCTTGGGTCTAGCGGGTATCGATGAGCAGTTCTTC
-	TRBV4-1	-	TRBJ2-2	CASSQAGLPTGELFF	TGCGCCAGCAGCCAGGCGGGACTCCCCACCGGGGAGCTGTTTTTT
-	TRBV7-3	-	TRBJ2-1	CASSLSGRGRALYNEQFF	TGTGCCAGCAGCTTAAGCGGGCGAGGCCGGGCCTTATACAATGAGCAGTTCTTC
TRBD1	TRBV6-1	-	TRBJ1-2	CASRLQGVQYYGYTF	TGTGCCAGCAGACTACAGGGGGTTCAGTACTATGGCTACACCTTC
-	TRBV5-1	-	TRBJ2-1	CASSRGLGGSNEQFF	TGCGCCAGCAGCCGGGGCCTTGGGGGCTCTAATGAGCAGTTCTTC
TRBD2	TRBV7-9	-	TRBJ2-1	CASSLASGLAESEQFF	TGTGCCAGCAGCTTAGCGTCTGGACTAGCAGAGAGTGAGCAGTTCTTC
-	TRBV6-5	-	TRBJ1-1	CASSSLVGEMEAFF	TGTGCCAGCAGTTCACTCGTCGGGGAGATGGAAGCTTTCTTT
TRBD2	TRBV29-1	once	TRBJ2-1	CSVSSGSPAEQFF	TGCAGCGTCTCTAGCGGGAGCCCCGCTGAGCAGTTCTTC
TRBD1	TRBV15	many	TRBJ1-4	CATSGGTGEEKLFF	TGTGCCACCAGCGGGGGGACAGGGGAGGAAAAACTGTTTTTT
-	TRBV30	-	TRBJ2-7	CAWREAAGGQYF	TGTGCCTGGAGGGAGGCGGCAGGCGGGCAGTACTTC
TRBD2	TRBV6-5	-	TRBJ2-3	CASGLAGPPDTQYF	TGTGCCAGCGGGCTAGCGGGACCCCCAGATACGCAGTATTTT
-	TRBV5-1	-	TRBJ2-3	CASSLGIGEGTDTQYF	TGCGCCAGCAGCTTGGGTATCGGGGAGGGCACAGATACGCAGTATTTT
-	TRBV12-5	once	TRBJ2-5	CASGLNRWGVGETQYF	TGTGCTAGTGGTTTGAACCGGTGGGGAGTTGGGGAGACCCAGTACTTC
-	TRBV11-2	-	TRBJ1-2	CASSPGQNYGYTF	TGTGCCAGCAGCCCTGGACAGAACTATGGCTACACCTTC
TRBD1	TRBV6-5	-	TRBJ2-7	CASSRDRSSYEQYF	TGTGCCAGCAGCCGGGACAGGAGCTCCTATGAGCAGTACTTC
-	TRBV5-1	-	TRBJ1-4	CASSPEGEGEKLFF	TGCGCCAGCAGCCCGGAGGGTGAAGGAGAAAAACTGTTTTTT
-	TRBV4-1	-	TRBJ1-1	CASSQVGGLNTEAFF	TGCGCCAGCAGCCAAGTCGGGGGGCTGAACACTGAAGCTTTCTTT
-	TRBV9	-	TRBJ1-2	CASSVMTRQVNYGYTF	TGTGCCAGCAGCGTAATGACCCGACAGGTTAACTATGGCTACACCTTC
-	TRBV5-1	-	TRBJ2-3	CASSLQTDGGDTQYF	TGCGCCAGCAGCTTACAGACGGACGGCGGGGATACGCAGTATTTT
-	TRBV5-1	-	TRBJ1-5	CASSTGGGNQPQHF	TGCGCCAGCAGCACTGGGGGGGGCAATCAGCCCCAGCATTTT
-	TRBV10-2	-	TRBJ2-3	CASSGESDTQYF	TGCGCCAGCAGTGGGGAGTCAGATACGCAGTATTTT
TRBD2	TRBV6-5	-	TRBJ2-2	CASSYLRTRTAGELFF	TGTGCCAGCAGTTACCTTCGGACTAGAACGGCCGGGGAGCTGTTTTTT
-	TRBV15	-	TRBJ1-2	CATSISNYGYTF	TGTGCCACCAGCATTAGTAACTATGGCTACACCTTC
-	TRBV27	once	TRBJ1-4	CASSSQGLYEKLFF	TGTGCCAGCAGTTCCCAGGGGCTTTACGAAAAACTGTTTTTT
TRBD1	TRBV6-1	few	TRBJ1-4	CASSELMGTGNEKLFF	TGTGCCAGCAGTGAACTCATGGGGACAGGGAATGAAAAACTGTTTTTT
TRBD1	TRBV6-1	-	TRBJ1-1	CASKGGTGGTEAFF	TGTGCCAGCAAGGGTGGGACAGGGGGCACTGAAGCTTTCTTT
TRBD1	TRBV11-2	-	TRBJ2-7	CASSLRAGQAISYEQYF	TGTGCCAGCAGCTTACGGGCTGGACAGGCAATCTCCTACGAGCAGTACTTC
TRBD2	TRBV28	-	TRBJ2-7	CASTNLAGEFYEQYF	TGTGCCAGCACTAACTTAGCGGGGGAGTTCTACGAGCAGTACTTC
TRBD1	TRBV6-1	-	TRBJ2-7	CASSAAGGKYEQYF	TGTGCCAGCAGTGCCGCAGGGGGCAAGTACGAGCAGTACTTC
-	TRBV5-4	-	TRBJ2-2	CASSGGYTGELFF	TGTGCCAGCAGCGGAGGGTACACCGGGGAGCTGTTTTTT
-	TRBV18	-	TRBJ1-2	CASSPYDWTANYGYTF	TGTGCCAGCTCACCATACGATTGGACAGCAAACTATGGCTACACCTTC
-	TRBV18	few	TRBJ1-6	CASSPTVGVDSPLHF	TGTGCCAGCTCACCCACGGTAGGAGTAGATTCACCCCTCCACTTT
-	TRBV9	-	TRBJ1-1	CASSAPGRTEAFF	TGTGCCAGCAGCGCACCAGGGAGGACTGAAGCTTTCTTT
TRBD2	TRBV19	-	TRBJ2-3	CASSIGRDADTQYF	TGTGCCAGTAGTATCGGGAGGGATGCAGATACGCAGTATTTT
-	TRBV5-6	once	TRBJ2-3	CASSLQGVTQYF	TGTGCCAGCAGCTTACAGGGTGTAACGCAGTATTTT
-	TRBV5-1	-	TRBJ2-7	CASSLLYGTYEQYF	TGCGCCAGCAGCTTGCTTTACGGGACCTACGAGCAGTACTTC
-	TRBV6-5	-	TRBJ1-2	CASSYQQGDMNYGYTF	TGTGCCAGCAGTTACCAACAGGGTGATATGAACTATGGCTACACCTTC
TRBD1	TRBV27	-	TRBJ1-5	CASGQVNQPQHF	TGTGCCAGCGGACAGGTTAATCAGCCCCAGCATTTT
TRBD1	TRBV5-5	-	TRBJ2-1	CASSLEGTGGINEQFF	TGTGCCAGCAGCTTGGAAGGGACAGGGGGCATCAATGAGCAGTTCTTC
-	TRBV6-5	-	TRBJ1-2	CASRKGAGAYGYTF	TGTGCCAGCAGAAAGGGAGCAGGGGCCTATGGCTACACCTTC
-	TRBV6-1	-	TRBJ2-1	CASSEKGRGSDEQFF	TGTGCCAGCAGTGAAAAAGGGCGGGGATCGGATGAGCAGTTCTTC